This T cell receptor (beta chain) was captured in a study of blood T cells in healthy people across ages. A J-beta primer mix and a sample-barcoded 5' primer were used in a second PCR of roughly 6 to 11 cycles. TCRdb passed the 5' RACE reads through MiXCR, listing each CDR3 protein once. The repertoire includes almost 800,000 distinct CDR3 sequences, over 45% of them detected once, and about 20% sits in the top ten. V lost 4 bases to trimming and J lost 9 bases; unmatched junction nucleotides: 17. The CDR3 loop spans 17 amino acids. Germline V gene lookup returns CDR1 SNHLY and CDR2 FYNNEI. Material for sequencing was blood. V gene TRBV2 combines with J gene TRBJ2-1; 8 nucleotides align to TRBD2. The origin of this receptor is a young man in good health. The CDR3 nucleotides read TGTGCCAGCAGTGGGGGTCGGGGGGGGGTCGGAGTTTCTGAGCAGTTCTTC. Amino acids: CASSGGRGGVGVSEQFF.